Many counts were recorded for the clone carrying this T cell receptor beta chain. TCRdb recomputed calls from the 5' RACE reads with MiXCR, one row per CDR3 protein. The sample lists approximately 260,000 distinct CDR3 sequences; 16% were seen once. This record belongs to a study of T-cell memory formation after mild COVID-19. Trimming took 8 bases from V and 0 from J; bases not matched to a gene: 6. The CDR3 runs to 15 residues. Germline assignment: CDR1 SGHTA and CDR2 FQGNSA. J is TRBJ1-5 and V is TRBV7-2; TRBD1 agrees at 8 bases. The sample consisted of PBMCs or a T cell subset sorted from them (not recorded which). The sequence was collected from a man between 18 and 35 years old who had mild COVID-19 (a few samples of this study predate the infection). Cell type and time point are not known. The CDR3 here is CASADRAHSNQPQHF. Here the CDR3 DNA reads TGTGCCAGCGCGGACAGGGCCCATAGCAATCAGCCCCAGCATTTT.